This entry concerns a single TCR beta chain. What it recognizes is unknown. Germline CDR1 MDHEN, CDR2 SYDVKM. The V end was cut by 3 bases, the J end by 12 bases, with 9 bases between. There are 11 residues in the CDR3. The source of the sample is a study of cytomegalovirus exposure and HLA in healthy donors. Study conclusions and caveats: A few V segments could not be told apart, such as TRBV6-2 and TRBV6-3, and were left out.

PCR primers comprised 60 Vbeta and 13 Jbeta primers. Sequencing used immunoSEQ multiplex PCR; TCRdb keeps in-frame clones, though not all of them. The repertoire has 200,000 or so clones, approximately 80% of them found once; the top ten carry about 1.4%. Sequenced input: PBMCs. The V and J genes are TRBV28 and TRBJ2-1; D remains unclear. The clonotype was recovered from a girl aged 10-17 years in good health and CMV-seronegative. The CDR3 sequence is CASSFNGLQFF. The DNA for the CDR3 is TGTGCCAGCAGTTTCAACGGTTTGCAGTTCTTC.